A single sample gave rise to the 30 T cell receptor beta chains below, sequenced in a study of T cells in Graves' hyperthyroidism and ophthalmopathy. Amplification of TCR beta CDR3 regions was performed using RNA transcripts as template. RT-PCR in the first round (using the HTBI primer set) targeted the TCR CDR3. One entry per CDR3 protein, called by TCRdb with MiXCR from the multiplex PCR reads. The table has about 350,000 distinct CDR3 sequences, around 13% seen once. Sequenced input: blood. The receptor source for this set is a woman aged 25 to 39 with Graves' hyperthyroidism.

In this sample, this clonotype turned up many times. This chain uses TRBV28 with TRBJ2-4; no reliable D call. The CDR3 spans 16 residues. V lost 2 bases, J lost 1 base, and 12 bases lay in between. CDR1 is MDHEN, CDR2 SYDVKM, per germline. Here the CDR3 DNA reads TGTGCCAGCAGTTTAGATGTAGGGTTCGCCAAAAACATTCAGTACTTC. Encoded protein: CASSLDVGFAKNIQYF. Together with reference TRBV28 and TRBJ2-4, the CDR3 gives the full variable domain: DVKVTQSSRYLVKRTGEKVFLECVQDMDHENMFWYRQDPGLGLRLIYFSYDVKMKEKGDIPEGYSVSREKKERFSLILESASTNQTSMYLCASSLDVGFAKNIQYFGAGTRLSVL.

This clonotype was counted many times. The chain recombines TRBV28 with TRBJ1-2; no definite D call. Germline CDR1 and CDR2: MDHEN and SYDVKM. Between the trimmed V and J ends, which lost 3 bases and 8 bases, there was a span of 13 bases. CDR3 length equals 13 residues. The CDR3 DNA follows: TGTGCCAGCAGTTTCTCACGCGTGGAGGGCTACACCTTC. Protein sequence: CASSFSRVEGYTF.

The genes are TRBV2 and TRBJ1-1, with TRBD1 as a possible D gene (6 bases). Germline lookup yields CDR1 SNHLY and CDR2 FYNNEI. The CDR3 loop spans 15 amino acids. V dropped 4 bases and J dropped 4 bases, with 16 bases sitting between them. DNA for the CDR3: TGTGCCAGCAGTGCGTCCGCAGGGGTCGGCACTGAAGCTTTCTTT. Protein: CASSASAGVGTEAFF. Based on the CDR3 plus reference TRBV2 and TRBJ1-1, the full variable domain is EPEVTQTPSHQVTQMGQEVILRCVPISNHLYFYWYRQILGQKVEFLVSFYNNEISEKSEIFDDQFSVERPDGSNFTLKIRSTKLEDSAMYFCASSASAGVGTEAFFGQGTRLTVV.

This clonotype was detected many times. The chain joins TRBV28 to TRBJ1-6; D gene uncertain. V was trimmed by 7 bases and J by 6 bases, leaving 16 bases between them. This CDR3 is built from 15 residues. Germline CDR1 reads MDHEN; CDR2 reads SYDVKM. In DNA form, the CDR3 reads TGTGCCAGCACCCTATCTTCGGGCGTTAATTCACCCCTCCACTTT. Residues: CASTLSSGVNSPLHF.

The chain has TRBV7-9 and TRBJ2-7; the D gene is possibly TRBD1 (6 bases). The V gene lost 1 base and the J gene lost 4 bases, with 11 bases spanning the gap. The V gene's germline CDR1 is SEHNR and CDR2 FQNEAQ (reference sequence). The CDR3 is made up of 14 amino acids. The CDR3, as DNA: TGTGCCAGCAGCTTAGAAGGGGGAAGGTACGAGCAGTACTTC. This sequence encodes CASSLEGGRYEQYF.

This chain connects TRBV30 to TRBJ2-1, with D perhaps TRBD2 (5 bases). The CDR3 covers 14 residues. V was trimmed by 7 bases and J by 0 bases, leaving 13 bases between them. CDR1 and CDR2 from the germline V gene are GTSNPN and SVGIG (reference sequence). The CDR3 is CASTGISSYNEQFF. DNA of the CDR3: TGTGCCTCGACGGGGATCAGCTCCTACAATGAGCAGTTCTTC.

This clonotype was found many times. CDR3 in amino acids: CSAIVSTGANVLTF. CDR3 nucleotides: TGCAGTGCTATCGTGTCGACTGGGGCCAACGTCCTGACTTTC. The chain uses TRBV20-1 and TRBJ2-6; D ambiguous. Germline V CDR1 and CDR2: DFQATT, SNEGSKA (reference sequence). V was clipped by 4 bases and J by 2 bases, with 9 bases between them. This CDR3 region has 14 residues.

The table lists this clonotype with a few counts. The chain has TRBV27 and TRBJ1-2; possibly TRBD1 for D (6 bases). CDR1 is MNHEY, CDR2 SMNVEV, per germline (reference sequence). This CDR3 has 13 residues. V lost 6 bases and J 6 bases, leaving 14 bases between the germline ends. The DNA of the CDR3 is TGTGCCAGCAGCCCCTGGGGGCCAAATGGCTACACCTTC. This encodes CASSPWGPNGYTF.

V usage is TRBV29-1 and J usage is TRBJ2-2, with D possibly TRBD2 on 5 matching bases. The CDR3 runs 13 residues. V lost 4 bases to trimming and J lost 1 base, with 7 bases between them. Germline V gene lookup returns CDR1 SQVTM and CDR2 ANQGSEA. The CDR3 loop reads CSVVRENTGELFF. The CDR3 coding sequence is TGCAGCGTTGTCCGGGAGAACACCGGGGAGCTGTTTTTT.

V and J are TRBV30 and TRBJ2-1, with 14 positions matching TRBD2. V was clipped by 3 bases and J by 6 bases; unmatched bases: 4. CDR1 is GTSNPN, CDR2 SVGIG, per germline (reference sequence). The length of the CDR3 is 15 residues. The CDR3 bases are TGTGCCTGGAGCCCGGGACTAGCGGGAGTCAATGAGCAGTTCTTC. Amino acid sequence: CAWSPGLAGVNEQFF.

The CDR3 region has the DNA TGTGCCAGCAGCTTGGCCGGGCAGCGGGAGCTGTTTTTT. This sequence encodes CASSLAGQRELFF. The rearrangement links TRBV5-6 to TRBJ2-2; D is uncertain. Trimming removed 0 bases at V and 9 bases at J, with 9 bases between. This CDR3 contains 13 residues. The germline CDR1 and CDR2 sequences are SGHDT and YYEEEE.

V gene TRBV19 combines with J gene TRBJ2-1; TRBD2 aligns across 14 bases. Trimming took 4 bases from V and 12 from J; bases not matched to a gene: 14. CDR1 and CDR2 (germline): LNHDA, SQIVND (reference sequence). The CDR3 consists of 17 residues. CDR3 sequence: CASSTGTSGGYKERQFF. The DNA of the CDR3 is TGTGCCAGTAGTACCGGGACTAGCGGGGGATACAAGGAACGGCAGTTCTTC.

This clonotype was recorded at least ten times. The chain employs TRBV6-2 or TRBV6-3 and TRBJ2-7; D gene unclear. This CDR3 is 12 amino acids long. CDR1 and CDR2 (germline): MNHEY, SVGEGT. The V gene lost 4 bases and the J gene lost 0 bases, with 4 bases spanning the gap. Here the CDR3 DNA reads TGTGCCAGCAGTTTACCCTCCTACGAGCAGTACTTC. Translated: CASSLPSYEQYF.

This sequence joins TRBV28 and TRBJ1-5; 10 positions agree with TRBD1. Per the germline V gene, CDR1 is MDHEN and CDR2 is SYDVKM. The CDR3 extends over 15 amino acids. V trimming: 6 bases; J trimming: 7 bases; junction bases outside the gene matches: 9. As DNA, the CDR3 is TGTGCCAGCAGCCCAGGACAGGGGGACAGGCAGCCCCAGCATTTT. Its translation is CASSPGQGDRQPQHF.

The V call is TRBV7-9, the J call TRBJ2-1; 7 nucleotides line up with TRBD1. This CDR3 contains 13 residues. V was pared by 7 bases and J by 6 bases, with 6 bases of the junction left unmatched. Germline loops: CDR1 SEHNR, CDR2 FQNEAQ (reference sequence). The CDR3 is CASTETGPNEQFF. CDR3 nucleotides: TGTGCCAGCACGGAGACAGGGCCCAATGAGCAGTTCTTC.

This clonotype was counted ten times or more. The chain couples TRBV2 to TRBJ1-5; the D is unclear. V was shortened by 7 bases and J by 5 bases, with 12 bases between the two germline ends. CDR3 length: 13 amino acids. CDR1 and CDR2 (germline): SNHLY, FYNNEI. CDR3 nucleotides: TGTGCCAGCACCCTTAGGGTTGATCAGCCCCAGCATTTT. Translating it yields CASTLRVDQPQHF.

This clonotype was counted between two and nine times. This chain connects TRBV9 to TRBJ2-3, with 13 bases matching TRBD2. The ends lost 5 bases at V and 3 bases at J; junction bases unmatched: 9. The CDR3 runs 17 residues. CDR1 SGDLS and CDR2 YYNGEE come from the germline V gene. The CDR3 loop is CASSPTTLAGGTDTQYF. In DNA, the CDR3 is TGTGCCAGCAGTCCTACAACACTAGCGGGAGGGACAGATACGCAGTATTTT.

The table lists this clonotype with many counts. The genes are TRBV10-2 and TRBJ1-5, with TRBD1 as a possible D gene (5 bases). The length of the CDR3 is 14 residues. Germline CDR1 reads WSHSY; CDR2 reads SAAADI. Trimming removed 3 bases from V and 5 bases from J, with 11 bases in between. This CDR3 reads CASSDSGGDQPQHF. The DNA for the CDR3 is TGCGCCAGCAGTGACAGCGGGGGTGATCAGCCCCAGCATTTT.

This clonotype was seen a few times. The rearrangement links TRBV6-5 to TRBJ2-7; TRBD1 is a possible D gene (6 bases). This CDR3 region has 15 residues. Germline V gene data show CDR1 as MNHEY and CDR2 as SVGAGI. Trimming pared 2 bases from V and 4 bases from J, leaving 15 bases between. The CDR3 nucleotides are TGTGCCAGCAGTTACGTCTCAGGGGACGTTTACGAGCAGTACTTC. Its translation: CASSYVSGDVYEQYF.

This clonotype was observed a few times. V usage is TRBV2 and J usage is TRBJ1-2, with D unresolved. This CDR3 is 13 amino acids long. Germline V gene data show CDR1 as SNHLY and CDR2 as FYNNEI. Between the trimmed V and J ends, which lost 6 bases and 2 bases, there was a span of 10 bases. In DNA form, the CDR3 reads TGTGCCAGCAGCGGCGACGGGAACTATGGCTACACCTTC. It codes for CASSGDGNYGYTF.

As regards this clonotype: A much larger clone lies one base from this, so it may be a read error. The CDR3 here is CASSLTSTSGNTQYF. The DNA of the CDR3 is TGTGCCAGCAGTTTAACGAGTACCAGCGGGAATACGCAGTATTTT. The chain links TRBV28 to TRBJ2-3; 7 bases match TRBD2. The CDR3 is 15 residues long. Germline loops: CDR1 MDHEN, CDR2 SYDVKM. Trimming cost V 2 bases and J 7 bases; bases outside gene matches: 9.

This clonotype has ten or more counts. V is TRBV11-2 and J is TRBJ2-3; possibly TRBD1 or TRBD2 for D (5 bases each). V shed 3 bases and J shed 0 bases, with 10 bases lying between them. The CDR3 covers 15 residues. The germline V gene encodes CDR1 SGHAT and CDR2 FQNNGV. The CDR3 here is CASSFDGASTDTQYF. For the CDR3, the DNA is TGTGCCAGCAGCTTTGACGGGGCTAGCACAGATACGCAGTATTTT.

The chain employs TRBV4-3 and TRBJ2-1; D is ambiguous. The CDR3 spans 13 residues. Germline V gives CDR1 LGHNA, CDR2 YSLEER. With 1 base removed from V and 15 bases from J, the gap between germline ends came to 16 bases. CDR3 residues: CASSQVGAPGRFF. CDR3 nucleotides: TGCGCCAGCAGCCAAGTTGGAGCGCCGGGTAGGTTCTTC.

In its sample, this clonotype was seen many times. This chain joins TRBV20-1 and TRBJ1-5, with a possible D match to TRBD1 (5 bases). Looked up from germline, CDR1 is DFQATT and CDR2 is SNEGSKA (reference sequence). This CDR3 spans 16 amino acids. V lost 3 bases, J lost 3 bases, and 18 bases lay in between. The CDR3 protein is CSASSRVVVDNQPQHF. As DNA, the CDR3 is TGCAGTGCTAGTAGCAGGGTAGTGGTGGACAATCAGCCCCAGCATTTT.

This clonotype was detected a few times. The chain carries TRBV28 and TRBJ2-6; D is unclear. V was trimmed by 3 bases and J by 4 bases, leaving 7 bases between them. The CDR3 is 14 residues long. Germline CDR1 MDHEN, CDR2 SYDVKM. The CDR3 loop reads CASSFGLGANVLTF. The CDR3 coding sequence is TGTGCCAGCAGTTTTGGCCTAGGGGCCAACGTCCTGACTTTC.

The chain couples TRBV11-2 to TRBJ2-1; no clear D. Germline V gene data show CDR1 as SGHAT and CDR2 as FQNNGV. The CDR3 length is 15 residues. The V end was cut by 3 bases, the J end by 1 base, with 10 bases between. The CDR3 protein is CASSFARVSYNEQFF. The CDR3 DNA reads TGTGCCAGCAGCTTTGCCCGGGTGTCCTACAATGAGCAGTTCTTC. The full variable domain, completed using reference TRBV11-2 and TRBJ2-1, is EAGVAQSPRYKIIEKRQSVAFWCNPISGHATLYWYQQILGQGPKLLIQFQNNGVVDDSQLPKDRFSAERLKGVDSTLKIQPAKLEDSAVYLCASSFARVSYNEQFFGPGTRLTVL.

V and J are TRBV4-3 and TRBJ2-7, with a tentative D call TRBD1 (7 bases). The V end lost 1 base, the J end lost 2 bases, and 18 bases lay between the germline ends. Germline V gene sequence: CDR1 LGHNA, CDR2 YSLEER. The CDR3 runs 17 residues. This CDR3 is CASSQVFSQGGTYEQYF. CDR3 DNA: TGCGCCAGCAGCCAAGTATTTTCCCAGGGGGGAACCTACGAGCAGTACTTC.

This clonotype was seen repeatedly, ten times or more. The chain uses TRBV7-6 and TRBJ2-3; no reliable D call. The germline gives CDR1 SGHVS, CDR2 FNYEAQ. V dropped 5 bases and J dropped 1 base, with 10 bases sitting between them. The CDR3 loop spans 14 amino acids. The CDR3 DNA is TGTGCCAGCAGCCCTTGGACCCGCACAGATACGCAGTATTTT. It codes for CASSPWTRTDTQYF.

This clonotype was seen more than once but under ten times. V is TRBV15 and J is TRBJ2-7, with D unresolved. CDR3 length: 15 residues. Per germline, CDR1 LNHNV and CDR2 YYDKDF (reference sequence). V was shortened by 0 bases and J by 3 bases, with 12 bases between the two germline ends. CDR3 DNA: TGTGCCACCAGCAGAGATCGAGGCGGAGACTACGAGCAGTACTTC. This encodes CATSRDRGGDYEQYF.

Written as DNA, the CDR3 is TGCAGTGCTAATCCGCAGCACAATGAGCAGTTCTTC. It translates to CSANPQHNEQFF. The gene calls are TRBV20-1 and TRBJ2-1; D is ambiguous. The germline CDR1 and CDR2 sequences are DFQATT and SNEGSKA (reference sequence). The CDR3 contains 12 residues. Deletions cut 4 bases from V and 5 bases from J, with 9 bases between.